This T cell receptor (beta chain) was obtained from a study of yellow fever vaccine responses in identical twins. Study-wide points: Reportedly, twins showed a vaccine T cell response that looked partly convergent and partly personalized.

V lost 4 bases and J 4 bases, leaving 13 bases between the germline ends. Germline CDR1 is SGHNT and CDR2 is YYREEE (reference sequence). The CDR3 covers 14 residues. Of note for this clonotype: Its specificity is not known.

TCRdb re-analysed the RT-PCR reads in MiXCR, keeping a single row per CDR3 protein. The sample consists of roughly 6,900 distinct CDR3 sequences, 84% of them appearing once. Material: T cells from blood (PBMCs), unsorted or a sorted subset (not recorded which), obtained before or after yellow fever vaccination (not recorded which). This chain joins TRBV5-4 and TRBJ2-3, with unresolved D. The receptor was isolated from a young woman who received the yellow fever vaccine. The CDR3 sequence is CASSLYNNADTQYF. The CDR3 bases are TGTGCCAGCAGCCTTTATAACAACGCAGATACGCAGTATTTT.